This is a list of T cell receptor beta chains from one sample in a study of blood T cell repertoires in COVID-19. The data were produced by immunoSEQ multiplex PCR, yet TCRdb's version contains in-frame clones alone and is incomplete. The sample lists under 13,000 clones, around 75% occurring once. The sample consisted of peripheral blood. The receptors were gathered from a man between 65 and 85 years old with active COVID-19. CDR3s include the opening cysteine and the closing phenylalanine or tryptophan. A D gene is named only where the DNA matches it firmly. Size is stated for part of the rows, as once, few or many counts, or as a class when the clone is expanded.

CDR3 length,clone size,J gene,D gene,V gene,CDR3 DNA,CDR3 protein
16,medium-sized,TRBJ2-7,NA,TRBV7-2,TGTGCCAGCAGCTATCTAGGCGGGGACAGAAATTACGAGCAGTACTTC,CASSYLGGDRNYEQYF
15,NA,TRBJ2-1,TRBD1,TRBV7-9,TGTGCCAGCAGCTCGCACCGGACAGGTCAGAGGGAGCAGTTCTTC,CASSSHRTGQREQFF
14,NA,TRBJ1-2,TRBD1,TRBV6-5,TGTGCCAGCAGCCGCGGACAGGGCTGGTATGGCTACACCTTC,CASSRGQGWYGYTF
15,NA,TRBJ1-6,NA,TRBV5-1,TGCGCCAGCAGCTTGTCTACAGGGAGAGTTTCACCCCTCCACTTT,CASSLSTGRVSPLHF
18,NA,TRBJ2-6,TRBD1,TRBV18,TGTGCCAGCTCACCTGGGCGACAGGGGGCATCTGGGGCCAACGTCCTGACTTTC,CASSPGRQGASGANVLTF
17,NA,TRBJ2-3,NA,TRBV5-1,TGCGCCAGCAGCTTCGGTAGGACGACAGGGAGGCGAGATACGCAGTATTTT,CASSFGRTTGRRDTQYF
17,NA,TRBJ2-1,NA,TRBV7-2,TGTGCCAGCAGTTTAAACCCGACTAAGCCCCCCTACAATGAGCAGTTCTTC,CASSLNPTKPPYNEQFF
15,few,TRBJ2-1,TRBD2,TRBV28,TGTGCCAGCAGCGGCTGGACTAGCGGCGGGAATGAGCAGTTCTTC,CASSGWTSGGNEQFF
14,few,TRBJ1-2,NA,TRBV19,TGTGCCAGTACCGCCAGGACAGCGTACTATGGCTACACCTTC,CASTARTAYYGYTF
13,few,TRBJ2-7,NA,TRBV15,TGTGCCACCAGCAGGGGCATCAACTACGAGCAGTACTTC,CATSRGINYEQYF
15,NA,TRBJ2-3,NA,TRBV6-5,TGTGCCAGCAGTTACTCGTTGGGGCTCACAGATACGCAGTATTTT,CASSYSLGLTDTQYF
16,once,TRBJ2-1,TRBD2,TRBV7-9,TGTGCCAGCAGCTTAGCCGGGGGGGCGCGCGACAATGAGCAGTTCTTC,CASSLAGGARDNEQFF
15,NA,TRBJ2-1,NA,TRBV10-1,TGCGCCAGCAGTGAGATGGGGAGCTCCTACAATGAGCAGTTCTTC,CASSEMGSSYNEQFF
17,large,TRBJ2-2,TRBD1,TRBV5-1,TGCGCCAGCAGCTCCCCCCGGACAGGGGGCAACACCGGGGAGCTGTTTTTT,CASSSPRTGGNTGELFF
15,NA,TRBJ2-7,TRBD1,TRBV27,TGTGCCAGCACCTCCCAGACAGGGGGCGTATACGAGCAGTACTTC,CASTSQTGGVYEQYF
12,NA,TRBJ1-2,NA,TRBV6-5,TGTGCCAGCAGTCCCGGGGTCTATGGCTACACCTTC,CASSPGVYGYTF
17,NA,TRBJ1-2,TRBD1,TRBV19,TGTGCCAGTAGTACGACTCCGGGACAGGGCATTATTTATGGCTACACCTTC,CASSTTPGQGIIYGYTF
13,NA,TRBJ1-2,TRBD1,TRBV29-1,TGCAGCACGAGACAGGGGTTCGCCTATGGCTACACCTTC,CSTRQGFAYGYTF
16,NA,TRBJ2-5,TRBD1,TRBV15,TGTGCCACCAGCAGAGGGGACAGGGGGAACCAAGAGACCCAGTACTTC,CATSRGDRGNQETQYF
13,NA,TRBJ1-2,NA,TRBV12-3/TRBV12-4,TGTGCCAGCAGTTTCGGACAGAACTATGGCTACACCTTC,CASSFGQNYGYTF
16,NA,TRBJ1-1,TRBD1,TRBV14,TGTGCCAGCAGCCAAGATTTAGGGACAGGGAGCACTGAAGCTTTCTTT,CASSQDLGTGSTEAFF
15,NA,TRBJ2-7,TRBD1,TRBV7-9,TGTGCCAGCAGCTTATGGACAGGGGTCCTCTACGAGCAGTACTTC,CASSLWTGVLYEQYF
17,NA,TRBJ2-3,TRBD2,TRBV3-1/TRBV3-2,TGTGCCAGCAGCCAAGCCGCTAGCGGCAAAAGCACAGATACGCAGTATTTT,CASSQAASGKSTDTQYF
13,NA,TRBJ2-7,NA,TRBV20-1,TGCAGTGCTAGTTTGGCTAGTCGACTCGAGCAGTACTTC,CSASLASRLEQYF
15,NA,TRBJ2-5,TRBD1,TRBV6-5,TGTGCCAGCAGTTACTCCGGGACAGGGTCGGTGACCCAGTACTTC,CASSYSGTGSVTQYF
15,NA,TRBJ2-1,TRBD1,TRBV4-3,TGCGCCAGCAGCCAGGGGGACAGGTTCTACAATGAGCAGTTCTTC,CASSQGDRFYNEQFF
14,NA,TRBJ1-3,NA,TRBV5-1,TGCGCCAGTGCACAGGCTGCCTCTGGAAACACCATATATTTT,CASAQAASGNTIYF
16,few,TRBJ1-6,NA,TRBV7-3,TGTGCCAGCAGCTTAGGAGCGGGACAACTGGATTCACCCCTCCACTTT,CASSLGAGQLDSPLHF
14,NA,TRBJ2-7,TRBD1,TRBV30,TGTGCCTGGAGTGTACGAGGGGGCGGTTACGAGCAGTACTTC,CAWSVRGGGYEQYF
15,NA,TRBJ2-5,NA,TRBV1,TGCACCAGCAGCCAGGTGACAGTCGCCCAAGAGACCCAGTACTTC,CTSSQVTVAQETQYF
16,NA,TRBJ1-2,NA,TRBV7-2,TGTGCCAGCAGCTTAGTTGCAGGGGCCTCGGGGTATGGCTACACCTTC,CASSLVAGASGYGYTF
12,NA,TRBJ2-3,NA,TRBV6-6,TGTGCCAGCAACCGCTACACAGATACGCAGTATTTT,CASNRYTDTQYF
13,few,TRBJ2-7,NA,TRBV6-5,TGTGCCAGTCTTTGGGCGAGCTCCTACGAGCAGTACTTC,CASLWASSYEQYF
12,NA,TRBJ1-5,NA,TRBV21-1,TGTGCCAGCAGCAAATTTGGGAGGCCCCAGCATTTT,CASSKFGRPQHF
15,NA,TRBJ2-5,TRBD2,TRBV24-1,TGTGCCACCAGTGCGATTGGGGGGGGGCAAGAGACCCAGTACTTC,CATSAIGGGQETQYF
15,NA,TRBJ1-2,TRBD1,TRBV28,TGTGCCAGCAGTTCTCCGGGACAGGGGACACGGGGCTACACCTTC,CASSSPGQGTRGYTF
14,NA,TRBJ1-2,NA,TRBV14,TGTGCCAGCAGCATACAAGGGGCAGGTTATGGCTACACCTTC,CASSIQGAGYGYTF
13,NA,TRBJ2-1,NA,TRBV3-1/TRBV3-2,TGTGCCAGCAGCCTCGGACAGTACAATGAGCAGTTCTTC,CASSLGQYNEQFF
12,NA,TRBJ2-7,NA,TRBV3-1/TRBV3-2,TGTGCCAGCAGCCAAGATCGGGGGGAGCAGTACTTC,CASSQDRGEQYF
14,NA,TRBJ1-1,NA,TRBV27,TGTGCCAGCAGGAACAGGGCGCCTTACGCTGAAGCTTTCTTT,CASRNRAPYAEAFF
14,few,TRBJ1-5,NA,TRBV12-2,TGTGCAAGTCGCTTGTGCAGGGACTATCAGCCCCAGCATTTT,CASRLCRDYQPQHF
14,NA,TRBJ2-7,TRBD1,TRBV7-9,TGTGCCAGCAGCCCTCATCAGGGGGCCCACGAGCAGTACTTC,CASSPHQGAHEQYF
16,NA,TRBJ2-3,TRBD1,TRBV6-2/TRBV6-3,TGTGCCAGCAGTCGAGGACAGGGTCTCCTTTTGGATACGCAGTATTTT,CASSRGQGLLLDTQYF
16,NA,TRBJ2-6,NA,TRBV7-6,TGTGCCAGCAGCCTTAGGGGGATCTCTGGGGCCAACGTCCTGACTTTC,CASSLRGISGANVLTF
13,NA,TRBJ1-1,NA,TRBV10-3,TGTGCCATCAGTAAGACGGTCCAGGCTGAAGCTTTCTTT,CAISKTVQAEAFF
14,NA,TRBJ1-1,NA,TRBV2,TGTGCCAGCAGTGGTCAGAGGGTGGGAGGTGAAGCTTTCTTT,CASSGQRVGGEAFF
15,NA,TRBJ1-6,NA,TRBV6-5,TGTGCCAGCGGCGGGGGGGACCACGCCAATTCACCCCTCCACTTT,CASGGGDHANSPLHF
17,NA,TRBJ2-4,NA,TRBV30,TGTGCCTGGAGTGGATCAGTTTGGGGGCCCACAGGGAACATTCAGTACTTC,CAWSGSVWGPTGNIQYF
16,NA,TRBJ1-5,NA,TRBV7-2,TGTGCCAGCAGTCTACAGGGAACCGGTGGAAATCAGCCCCAGCATTTT,CASSLQGTGGNQPQHF
14,NA,TRBJ2-7,NA,TRBV5-1,TGCGCCAGCAGCTTTCGGGGGAGCTCCTACGAGCAGTACTTC,CASSFRGSSYEQYF
15,few,TRBJ2-7,NA,TRBV2,TGTGCCAGCATTCAGGGTTGGGCCTCCGCCTACGAGCAGTACTTC,CASIQGWASAYEQYF
12,NA,TRBJ1-2,TRBD1,TRBV6-5,TGTGCCAGCAATACAGGGGGCCATGGCTACACCTTC,CASNTGGHGYTF
16,NA,TRBJ2-2,TRBD1,TRBV7-3,TGTGCCAGCAGCCCGACAGGGGGCAGTTACACCGGGGAGCTGTTTTTT,CASSPTGGSYTGELFF
16,NA,TRBJ2-2,NA,TRBV5-1,TGCGCCAGCAGCGCCCCACTTCAGGGGTACACCGGGGAGCTGTTTTTT,CASSAPLQGYTGELFF